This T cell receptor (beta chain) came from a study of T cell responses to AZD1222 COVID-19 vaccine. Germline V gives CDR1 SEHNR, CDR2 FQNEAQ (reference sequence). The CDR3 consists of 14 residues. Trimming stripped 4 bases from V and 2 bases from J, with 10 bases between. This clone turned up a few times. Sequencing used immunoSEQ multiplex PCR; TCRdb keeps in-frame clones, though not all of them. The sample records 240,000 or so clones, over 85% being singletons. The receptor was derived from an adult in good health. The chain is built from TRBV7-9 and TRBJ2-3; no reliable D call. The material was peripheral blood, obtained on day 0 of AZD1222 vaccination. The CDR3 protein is CASSSRATTDTQYF. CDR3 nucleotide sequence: TGTGCCAGCAGCTCAAGGGCCACCACAGATACGCAGTATTTT.